This T cell receptor beta chain was sequenced for a study of blood T cell repertoires in COVID-19. Study at large: Spain, Italy and the United States supplied samples that represented acute and convalescent COVID-19.

The CDR3 is 15 amino acids. CDR1 MDHEN and CDR2 SYDVKM come from the germline V gene. Trimming stripped 1 base from V and 2 bases from J, with 6 bases between. TCRdb keeps only in-frame clones here, not all; method: immunoSEQ multiplex PCR. Of about 380,000 clones listed, 88% are singletons. Sequencing input: PBMCs or T cells enriched from blood (not recorded which). The TCR was taken from a woman aged 18-30 years who had recovered from COVID-19. This chain uses TRBV28 with TRBJ2-6; D perhaps matches TRBD2 (6 bases). The CDR3 region has the DNA TGTGCCAGCAGTTTATCGGGGGCTGGGGCCAACGTCCTGACTTTC. Its translation: CASSLSGAGANVLTF.